A single T cell receptor beta chain is shown here with its context. This entry is derived from a study of blood T cell repertoires in COVID-19. In the original analysis: Scientists estimated how many nucleated cells there were by amplifying reference gene primers. Profiling relied on immunoSEQ multiplex PCR, and the TCRdb table lists in-frame clones only, not all of them. That table gives V, J and clone size, and the DNA gave D and trimming. The repertoire holds just under 60,000 clones, with 85% to 90% as singletons. What was sequenced was peripheral blood. The clonotype comes from a man aged 55 to 70 with acute or convalescent COVID-19.

Here the CDR3 reads CASSELASYNEQFF. The CDR3 DNA reads as TGTGCCAGCAGTGAGTTAGCTTCCTACAATGAGCAGTTCTTC. The chain recombines TRBV2 with TRBJ2-1; D is unresolved. Trimming removed 3 bases from V and 1 base from J, with 7 bases in between. This CDR3 spans 14 amino acids. The germline gives CDR1 SNHLY, CDR2 FYNNEI.